Below are 32 T cell receptor beta chains sequenced from a single sample in a study of blood T cell repertoires in COVID-19. TCRdb's copy holds only in-frame clones and misses some; the assay was immunoSEQ multiplex PCR. This table holds 180,000 or so clones, approximately 78% found once. Sequenced: peripheral blood. Receptors were obtained from a woman older than 75 with active or convalescent COVID-19.

The chain uses TRBV7-2 and TRBJ2-7; the match to TRBD1 covers 8 bases. Trimming at V came to 5 bases and at J to 3 bases, leaving 6 bases not matched to a gene. The CDR3 loop spans 14 amino acids. CDR1 is SGHTA, CDR2 FQGNSA, per germline. The CDR3 bases are TGTGCCAGCAGCCCCGGGACAGGATTCTACGAGCAGTACTTC. Translation gives CASSPGTGFYEQYF.

This clone appeared once. The rearrangement uses TRBV4-1 and TRBJ2-1; 12 bases agree with TRBD2. The CDR3 loop spans 16 amino acids. With 3 bases clipped from V and 9 bases from J, the junction kept 9 bases outside the gene matches. Germline V gene sequence: CDR1 MGHRA, CDR2 YSYEKL. CDR3 DNA: TGCGCCAGCAGCCAGGTCCCTAGCGGGGGGGCGGGTGAGCAGTTCTTC. Translating it yields CASSQVPSGGAGEQFF.

The rearrangement links TRBV5-6 to TRBJ1-4; tentatively, D is TRBD1 (5 bases). Germline CDR1 reads SGHDT; CDR2 reads YYEEEE. The CDR3 contains 15 residues. The V gene lost 4 bases and the J gene lost 8 bases, with 18 bases spanning the gap. Written as DNA, the CDR3 is TGTGCCAGCAGCCCCCCGGGGGAGTCGACGGAAAAACTGTTTTTT. It specifies CASSPPGESTEKLFF.

This chain connects TRBV7-8 to TRBJ1-1; 7 bases match TRBD1. CDR3 length: 14 amino acids. V was clipped by 2 bases and J by 4 bases; unmatched bases: 4. Germline V CDR1 and CDR2: SGHVS, FQNEAQ. CDR3 nucleotide sequence: TGTGCCAGCAGCTTAACAGGGGCGAGCACTGAAGCTTTCTTT. It is translated as CASSLTGASTEAFF.

Here the CDR3 reads CASSFVGGGAYEQYF. The CDR3 region has the DNA TGTGCCAGCAGCTTTGTCGGCGGGGGGGCCTACGAGCAGTACTTC. V and J are TRBV5-4 and TRBJ2-7, with 9 bases aligning to TRBD2. CDR3 size: 15 residues. Germline V lookup: CDR1 SGHNT, CDR2 YYREEE (reference sequence). Losses at the gene ends were 2 bases for V and 2 bases for J; bases not matched to a gene: 5.

V is TRBV4-2 and J is TRBJ1-5; maybe TRBD1 (5 bases). Per germline, CDR1 LGHNA and CDR2 YNFKEQ. CDR3 length: 13 amino acids. V was clipped by 5 bases and J by 4 bases, with 9 bases between them. CDR3 DNA: TGTGCCAGCAGCTCGACAGTAAATCAGCCCCAGCATTTT. Translation gives CASSSTVNQPQHF.

This rearrangement joins TRBV3-1 (or the pseudogene TRBV3-2) to TRBJ2-4, with D unresolved. Germline V gene lookup returns CDR1 LGHDT and CDR2 YNNKEL (reference sequence). The CDR3 spans 13 residues. Trimming left V 4 bases short and J 9 bases short, with 13 bases between. The CDR3 sequence is CASSPENRGIQYF. The CDR3 bases are TGTGCCAGCAGCCCAGAAAACCGAGGCATTCAGTACTTC.

The chain employs TRBV9 and TRBJ1-3; 9 nucleotides align to TRBD1. The CDR3 length is 15 residues. CDR1 SGDLS and CDR2 YYNGEE come from the germline V gene. V lost 4 bases, J lost 4 bases, and 6 bases stayed unmatched. CDR3 coding DNA: TGTGCCAGCAGCCCGGCCGGGACAGGGGGAAACACCATATATTTT. This codes for CASSPAGTGGNTIYF.

The gene calls are TRBV30 and TRBJ1-5, with 7 positions matching TRBD1. CDR3 size: 14 residues. CDR1 GTSNPN and CDR2 SVGIG come from the germline V gene (reference sequence). The V and J ends lost 3 bases and 3 bases, in that order; junction bases with no gene match: 5. DNA of the CDR3: TGTGCCTGGAGCGACGGGACAGTCAATCAGCCCCAGCATTTT. Translated, it gives CAWSDGTVNQPQHF.

The J gene is TRBJ1-2, the V gene TRBV20-1; D is perhaps TRBD1 (6 bases). The V end was cut by 3 bases, the J end by 2 bases, with 13 bases between. Germline CDR1 reads DFQATT; CDR2 reads SNEGSKA (reference sequence). The CDR3 contains 14 residues. The chain's CDR3 is CSASSDRPNYGYTF. In DNA form, the CDR3 reads TGCAGTGCTAGTTCCGACAGGCCGAACTATGGCTACACCTTC.

This clone was found once. V is TRBV9 and J is TRBJ2-5, with D possibly being TRBD1 (6 bases). CDR1 is SGDLS and CDR2 is YYNGEE in the germline V gene. The CDR3 is 13 amino acids. Trimming stripped 1 base from V and 2 bases from J, with 6 bases between. This CDR3 reads CASSVTGQETQYF. CDR3 in DNA: TGTGCCAGCAGCGTAACAGGGCAAGAGACCCAGTACTTC. Supplemented by reference TRBV9 and TRBJ2-5, the full variable domain reads DSGVTQTPKHLITATGQRVTLRCSPRSGDLSVYWYQQSLDQGLQFLIQYYNGEERAKGNILERFSAQQFPDLHSELNLSSLELGDSALYFCASSVTGQETQYFGPGTRLLVL.

J is TRBJ2-7 and V is TRBV2, with a possible D match to TRBD1 (6 bases). V was trimmed by 5 bases and J by 6 bases, leaving 14 bases between them. Germline CDR1 SNHLY, CDR2 FYNNEI. The CDR3 covers 13 residues. CDR3 sequence: CASSRDIWSEQYF. The CDR3 DNA reads TGTGCCAGCAGTCGGGACATTTGGAGCGAGCAGTACTTC.

The genes are TRBV5-1 and TRBJ1-2, with a weak D call TRBD1 (5 bases). V was cut by 4 bases and J by 8 bases, with 18 bases left in between. This CDR3 is 14 amino acids long. The germline CDR1 and CDR2 sequences are SGHRS and YFSETQ. The CDR3 sequence is CASSPLLGEGGYTF. CDR3 DNA sequence: TGCGCCAGCAGCCCCCTCTTGGGGGAGGGAGGCTACACCTTC.

This sequence joins TRBV4-3 and TRBJ1-4; 10 bases fit TRBD1. This CDR3 contains 19 residues. CDR1 is LGHNA and CDR2 is YSLEER in the germline V gene. V lost 0 bases to trimming and J lost 4 bases; unmatched junction nucleotides: 11. CDR3 loop: CASSQDAGTGARGNEKLFF. CDR3 in DNA: TGCGCCAGCAGCCAAGATGCCGGGACAGGGGCACGGGGTAATGAAAAACTGTTTTTT.

A remark on this clone: Distinct nucleotide sequences in the sample also encode this CDR3. This chain joins TRBV18 and TRBJ1-5; the match to TRBD1 covers 7 bases. The V segment lost 2 bases and the J segment 2 bases; nucleotides outside the gene matches: 0. Germline lookup yields CDR1 KGHSH and CDR2 LQKENI. This CDR3 contains 14 residues. The CDR3 DNA reads as TGTGCCAGCTCACCAGGACAGGGCAATCAGCCCCAGCATTTT. This gives the protein CASSPGQGNQPQHF.

This clone showed up just a few times. This chain links TRBV19 with TRBJ1-5; TRBD1 matches 7 bases. CDR3 size: 16 residues. CDR1 LNHDA and CDR2 SQIVND come from the germline V gene (reference sequence). V was clipped by 2 bases and J by 2 bases; unmatched bases: 6. CDR3 in DNA: TGTGCCAGTAGTATATGGACAGGTAATGGCAATCAGCCCCAGCATTTT. This translates into CASSIWTGNGNQPQHF.

The CDR3 nucleotides are TGTGCCAGCAGTCTAAGGAACACTGAAGCTTTCTTT. Translating gives CASSLRNTEAFF. The chain employs TRBV6-2 or TRBV6-3 and TRBJ1-1; D is uncertain. Germline V lookup: CDR1 MNHEY, CDR2 SVGEGT. The CDR3 runs to 12 residues. The V end lost 5 bases, the J end lost 1 base, and 5 bases lay between the germline ends.

The table lists this clone with a few counts. The J gene is TRBJ2-2, the V gene TRBV7-3; 7 bases fit TRBD1. This CDR3 region has 13 residues. The junction had 6 bases not matched to a gene; V was cut back by 5 bases and J by 9 bases. Germline CDR1 reads SGHTA; CDR2 reads FQGTGA. The CDR3 reads CASSPGQERELFF. The CDR3 nucleotides are TGTGCCAGCAGCCCAGGACAGGAGAGGGAGCTGTTTTTT.

The chain links TRBV5-8 to TRBJ1-5; D is ambiguous. The germline V gene encodes CDR1 SGHTS and CDR2 YDEGEE. V was cut by 4 bases and J by 1 base, with 9 bases left in between. The CDR3 runs to 14 residues. DNA of the CDR3: TGTGCCAGCAGCCTTAGGAGGAGCAATCAGCCCCAGCATTTT. Its translation: CASSLRRSNQPQHF.

This rearrangement joins TRBV20-1 to TRBJ2-7, with a weak D call TRBD2 (7 bases). Germline CDR1 reads DFQATT; CDR2 reads SNEGSKA (reference sequence). CDR3 size: 11 residues. The CDR3 reads CLGRGGSEQYF. The CDR3 nucleotides read TGCCTCGGCAGGGGAGGGTCCGAGCAGTACTTC.

V and J are TRBV6-2 or TRBV6-3 and TRBJ2-7; tentatively, D is TRBD1 (5 bases). CDR3 size: 15 residues. Germline V gene sequence: CDR1 MNHEY, CDR2 SVGEGT. Trimming cost V 0 bases and J 3 bases, with 12 bases left between them. The CDR3 nucleotides are TGTGCCAGCAGTTACTCGGTAGGACAAAACTACGAGCAGTACTTC. Translated, it gives CASSYSVGQNYEQYF.

V usage is TRBV4-2 and J usage is TRBJ2-1, with 7 positions matching TRBD2. The germline gives CDR1 LGHNA, CDR2 YNFKEQ. The CDR3 runs to 13 residues. Trimming at V came to 1 base and at J to 7 bases, leaving 1 base not matched to a gene. In DNA, the CDR3 is TGTGCCAGCAGCCAAGGGACTAGGAATGAGCAGTTCTTC. Translating it yields CASSQGTRNEQFF.

The chain uses TRBV3-1 (or the pseudogene TRBV3-2) and TRBJ1-1, with D maybe TRBD1 (6 bases). The V end was cut by 7 bases, the J end by 1 base, with 16 bases between. The CDR3 has 15 residues. CDR1 is LGHDT and CDR2 is YNNKEL in the germline V gene (reference sequence). CDR3 bases: TGTGCCAGCACCTTGGGCCAGGGGCGGAACACTGAAGCTTTCTTT. Encoded protein: CASTLGQGRNTEAFF.

The table lists this clone with a few counts. CDR3 nucleotides: TGTGCCAGCAGCCAAGAGGGCTATAGCAATCAGCCCCAGCATTTT. It encodes CASSQEGYSNQPQHF. This rearrangement joins TRBV3-1 (or the pseudogene TRBV3-2) to TRBJ1-5; D is undetermined. The CDR3 runs 15 residues. In germline, CDR1 is LGHDT, CDR2 YNNKEL (reference sequence). Trimming cost V 0 bases and J 0 bases, with 6 bases left between them.

The chain links TRBV7-8 to TRBJ1-2, with TRBD1 matching over 7 bases. The CDR3 consists of 14 residues. The junction had 8 bases not matched to a gene; V was cut back by 5 bases and J by 5 bases. The germline V gene encodes CDR1 SGHVS and CDR2 FQNEAQ. CDR3 coding DNA: TGTGCCAGCAGCGAGAGGGGGCGGATGTATGGCTACACCTTC. Protein sequence: CASSERGRMYGYTF.

This clone was seen repeatedly, ten times or more. CDR3 nucleotide sequence: TGTGCCAGCAGCCAAGGTATTGGACTAGCGGCATACGAGCAGTACTTC. Its protein is CASSQGIGLAAYEQYF. J is TRBJ2-7 and V is TRBV3-1 (or the pseudogene TRBV3-2), with 10 nucleotides matching TRBD2. The CDR3 consists of 16 residues. Germline CDR1 is LGHDT and CDR2 is YNNKEL (reference sequence). V gave up 1 base and J gave up 4 bases; unmatched junction bases: 7.

The chain has TRBV5-6 and TRBJ2-2; the D is unclear. V lost 5 bases and J lost 0, with 14 bases in between. Germline V gene data show CDR1 as SGHDT and CDR2 as YYEEEE. CDR3 length: 16 amino acids. CDR3 bases: TGTGCCAGCAGTCGGGTAGGTCGCGCGAACACCGGGGAGCTGTTTTTT. This translates into CASSRVGRANTGELFF.

The chain recombines TRBV5-6 with TRBJ2-1, with 8 bases fitting TRBD2. Germline V gene data show CDR1 as SGHDT and CDR2 as YYEEEE. The CDR3 sequence is 17 residues long. Unmatched junction bases numbered 5, after V lost 0 bases and J lost 0 bases. This CDR3 is CASSLGASGFSYNEQFF. CDR3 coding DNA: TGTGCCAGCAGCTTGGGGGCTAGCGGGTTCTCCTACAATGAGCAGTTCTTC.

The genes are TRBV28 and TRBJ2-1, with TRBD1 matching 8 bases. CDR3 size: 17 residues. The germline V gene has CDR1 MDHEN and CDR2 SYDVKM. The junction had 9 bases not matched to a gene; V was cut back by 5 bases and J by 0 bases. The CDR3 sequence: CASSQSTTGASYNEQFF. As DNA, the CDR3 is TGTGCCAGCAGTCAATCTACGACAGGGGCCTCCTACAATGAGCAGTTCTTC.

The chain links TRBV5-1 to TRBJ1-2, with 7 bases identical to TRBD1. Germline V CDR1 and CDR2: SGHRS, YFSETQ. With V trimmed by 4 bases and J by 8 bases, 11 bases remained unmatched. This CDR3 contains 14 residues. CDR3 in DNA: TGCGCCAGCAGCCCAGGACAGGAGGGTGACGGCTACACCTTC. Its translation is CASSPGQEGDGYTF.

The CDR3 nucleotides read TGCGCCAGCAGCCAAGATATGGGGGCGAATGGCTACACCTTC. It specifies CASSQDMGANGYTF. This sequence joins TRBV4-3 and TRBJ1-2; maybe TRBD1 (6 bases). Trimming pared 0 bases from V and 6 bases from J, leaving 11 bases between. This CDR3 is 14 amino acids long. CDR1 and CDR2 (germline): LGHNA, YSLEER.

This clone was seen a single time. The chain employs TRBV6-1 and TRBJ1-6; D may be TRBD1 (6 bases). Between the trimmed V and J ends, which lost 1 base and 8 bases, there was a span of 12 bases. CDR3 size: 15 residues. Germline V lookup: CDR1 MNHNS, CDR2 SASEGT. The CDR3 spells CASSEEVTGYSPLHF. The DNA for the CDR3 is TGTGCCAGCAGTGAAGAGGTGACAGGATATTCACCCCTCCACTTT.